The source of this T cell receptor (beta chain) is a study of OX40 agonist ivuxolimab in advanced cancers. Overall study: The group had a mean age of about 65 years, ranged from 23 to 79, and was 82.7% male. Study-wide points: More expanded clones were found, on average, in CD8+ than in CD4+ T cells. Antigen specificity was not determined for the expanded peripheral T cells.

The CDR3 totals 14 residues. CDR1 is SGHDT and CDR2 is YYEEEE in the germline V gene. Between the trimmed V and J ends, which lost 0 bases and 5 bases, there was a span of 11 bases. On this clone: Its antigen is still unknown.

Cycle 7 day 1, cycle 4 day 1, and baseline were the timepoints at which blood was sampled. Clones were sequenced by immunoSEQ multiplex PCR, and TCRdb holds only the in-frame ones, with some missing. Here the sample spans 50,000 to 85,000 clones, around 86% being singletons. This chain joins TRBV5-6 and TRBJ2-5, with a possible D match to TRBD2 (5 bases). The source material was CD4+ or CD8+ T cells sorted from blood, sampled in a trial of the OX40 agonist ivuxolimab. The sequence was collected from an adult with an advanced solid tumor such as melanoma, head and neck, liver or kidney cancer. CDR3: CASSLGGPGETQYF. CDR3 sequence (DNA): TGTGCCAGCAGCTTGGGAGGGCCCGGGGAGACCCAGTACTTC.